These 11 T cell receptor beta chains were all obtained from the same sample, sequenced in a study of tumor-infiltrating lymphocytes in primary liver carcinoma. Blood RNA was derived from unsorted whole blood, and germline DNA was extracted too. A constant-region primer served to make TCR beta cDNA from roughly 500 ng total RNA. Each TCR beta library was derived from three nested multiplex PCR rounds that employed slightly modified ARM-PCR. In the first two PCR rounds, TRBV1-TRBV30 forward primers were paired with a C-beta reverse primer, and each round lasted approximately 9 cycles. TCRdb passed the multiplex PCR reads through MiXCR, listing each CDR3 protein once. Of about 300,000 distinct CDR3 sequences listed, about 62% are singletons. Material: peripheral blood. These receptors were collected from a man aged 40-49 years with primary liver carcinoma and hepatitis B virus infection.

With respect to this clonotype: Relative to the germline gene, one junction end is altered; a read error may explain this. V gene TRBV11-3 combines with J gene TRBJ2-1; D is perhaps TRBD1 (5 bases). CDR3 length: 16 residues. Germline V gene sequence: CDR1 SGHNT, CDR2 YENEEA. The CDR3 coding sequence is TGTGCTAGCAGCGTAGCTACTGGGGCAGACTACAATGAGCAGTTCTTC. It is translated as CASSVATGADYNEQFF.

The chain is built from TRBV28 and TRBJ2-7; D might be TRBD1 (6 bases). CDR3 length equals 14 residues. Trimming took off 6 bases at V and 5 bases at J, with 17 bases between the two ends. Germline values: CDR1 MDHEN, CDR2 SYDVKM. The CDR3 nucleotides are TGTGCCAGCAGCCCTCGGCAGGGGATAAACGAGCAGTACTTC. Amino acid sequence: CASSPRQGINEQYF.

Ten or more counts support this clonotype. The rearrangement joins TRBV12-3 or TRBV12-4 to TRBJ1-1; D is possibly TRBD1 (6 bases). The CDR3 runs to 14 residues. Trimming removed 5 bases from V and 5 bases from J, with 15 bases in between. The CDR3 nucleotides are TGTGCCAGCAGTCCCCGGGGGGGGCTTACTGAAGCTTTCTTT. Protein: CASSPRGGLTEAFF.

With respect to this clonotype: The CDR3 ends on some other residue instead of the conserved phenylalanine or tryptophan, so this is likely a read error. The limits of the CDR3 on the DNA are not certain, so only TCRdb's listed CDR3 is given. V and J are TRBV11-2 and TRBJ2-7; the listed D gene, TRBD2, was not tested against the DNA. Ends included, the CDR3 has 14 residues. The V gene's germline CDR1 is SGHAT and CDR2 FQNNGV. The CDR3 reads CASGLPDETQRTYY.

The chain employs TRBV7-9 and TRBJ2-3; TRBD2 matches at 7 bases. CDR3 size: 15 residues. With V trimmed by 1 base and J by 5 bases, 6 bases remained unmatched. Germline assignment: CDR1 SEHNR and CDR2 FQNEAQ (reference sequence). The CDR3 DNA is TGTGCCAGCAGCTTAGTGGCGGGAGTGGGAGATACGCAGTATTTT. Its translation is CASSLVAGVGDTQYF.

The chain couples TRBV7-9 to TRBJ2-2, with 8 bases fitting TRBD2. The CDR3 sequence is 14 residues long. From germline, CDR1 is SEHNR and CDR2 FQNEAQ (reference sequence). V dropped 5 bases and J dropped 6; count of bases not matched to a gene: 5. The chain's CDR3 is CASSPGLVAGELFF. CDR3 nucleotide sequence: TGTGCCAGCAGCCCGGGACTAGTCGCCGGGGAGCTGTTTTTT.

As to this clonotype: This may be a read error: a much more frequent sequence differs by one nucleotide. The chain recombines TRBV6-2 or TRBV6-3 with TRBJ2-1; 9 bases are shared with TRBD2. The CDR3 is 17 amino acids. The germline CDR1 and CDR2 sequences are MNHEY and SVGEGT. Trimming at V came to 2 bases and at J to 3 bases, leaving 8 bases not matched to a gene. The CDR3 protein is CASSYRDSGSYYNEQFF. CDR3 bases: TGTGCCAGCAGTTACAGGGATAGCGGGAGCTACTACAATGAGCAGTTCTTC.

This sequence joins TRBV12-3 or TRBV12-4 and TRBJ2-2, with D perhaps matching TRBD2 (5 bases). The CDR3 runs 14 residues. Trimming pared 5 bases from V and 17 bases from J, leaving 24 bases between. CDR3 DNA sequence: TGTGCCAGCAGTCCCTCGTTCCGGGCCGGGGAGCACTTTTTT. Protein product: CASSPSFRAGEHFF.

Comment on this clonotype: Being one base from a much bigger clone, this may be a read error. The chain combines TRBV29-1 with TRBJ2-1, with 7 positions matching TRBD2. Germline CDR1 SQVTM, CDR2 ANQGSEA. This CDR3 comprises 15 residues. V was clipped by 3 bases and J by 6 bases; unmatched bases: 11. The DNA for the CDR3 is TGCAGCGTTGATCCCGGGACTACCGGGAGCAATGAGCAGTTCTTC. Translated, it gives CSVDPGTTGSNEQFF.

Worth noting for this clonotype: A single base separates this from a much larger clone, so it may be a read error. Without the conserved terminal phenylalanine or tryptophan, this CDR3 likely stems from a read error. The rearrangement links TRBV6-6 to TRBJ2-7; TRBD2 agrees at 7 bases. Germline V CDR1 and CDR2: MNHNY, SVGAGI (reference sequence). After removal of 10 bases from V and 6 bases from J, the junction contained 12 bases not matched to a gene. This CDR3 has 13 residues. DNA of the CDR3: TGTGCCAATGGGGTAAGCGGGAACGGCGAGCAGTACCTC. Its translation: CANGVSGNGEQYL.

Ten or more counts support this clonotype. The V call is TRBV6-1, the J call TRBJ2-7; no definite D call. Germline-derived CDR1 and CDR2 are MNHNS and SASEGT. The CDR3 totals 14 residues. V was cut by 4 bases and J by 2 bases, with 12 bases left in between. The CDR3, as DNA: TGTGCCAGCAGTGCCGCCGGATCCACCTACGAGCAGTACTTC. Residues: CASSAAGSTYEQYF.